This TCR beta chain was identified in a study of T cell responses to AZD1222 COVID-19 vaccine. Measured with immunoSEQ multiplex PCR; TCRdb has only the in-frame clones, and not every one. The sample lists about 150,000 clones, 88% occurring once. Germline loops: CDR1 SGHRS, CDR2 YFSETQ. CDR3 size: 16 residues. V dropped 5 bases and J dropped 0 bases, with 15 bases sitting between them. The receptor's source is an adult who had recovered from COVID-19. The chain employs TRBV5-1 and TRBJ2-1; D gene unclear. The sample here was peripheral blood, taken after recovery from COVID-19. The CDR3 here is CASRHGDMSSYNEQFF. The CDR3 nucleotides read TGCGCCAGCAGGCATGGCGACATGAGCTCCTACAATGAGCAGTTCTTC. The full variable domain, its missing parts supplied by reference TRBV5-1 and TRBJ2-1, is KAGVTQTPRYLIKTRGQQVTLSCSPISGHRSVSWYQQTPGQGLQFLFEYFSETQRNKGNFPGRFSGRQFSNSRSEMNVSTLELGDSALYLCASRHGDMSSYNEQFFGPGTRLTVL.